The 5 T cell receptor beta chains below all came from one sample that was sequenced in a study of beta chain features in type 1 diabetes. The entirety of the isolated RNA underwent reverse transcription, so expressed TCRB transcripts were sequenced. Clones were read by immunoSEQ multiplex PCR, and TCRdb kept only the in-frame ones, dropping some. The sample shows 300,000 or so clones, 13% to 15% of them seen only once. Their specific antigens are unknown. Points from the study as a whole: When Type 1 diabetes patients were examined, their TCRB CDR3s proved moderately but significantly shorter in all four CD4+ subsets.

The sequenced sample consisted of naive CD4+ T cells from blood. These receptors came from a man younger than 40 with type 1 diabetes.

This clone was detected only a few times. This sequence joins TRBV28 and TRBJ2-6, with D possibly being TRBD1 (5 bases). Germline CDR1 and CDR2: MDHEN and SYDVKM. The CDR3 loop spans 15 amino acids. Trimming shortened V by 6 bases and J by 1 base, and 10 bases separated the two germline ends. CDR3 bases: TGTGCCAGCAGGCTCAGGGTATCTGGGGCCAACGTCCTGACTTTC. This sequence encodes CASRLRVSGANVLTF.

The chain has TRBV11-2 and TRBJ2-3; TRBD1 agrees at 9 bases. The V and J ends lost 5 bases and 4 bases, in that order; junction bases with no gene match: 16. The V gene's germline CDR1 is SGHAT and CDR2 FQNNGV. The CDR3 is 18 residues long. The CDR3 protein is CASSPRRTGEALADTQYF. In DNA, the CDR3 is TGTGCCAGCAGCCCTCGAAGGACAGGGGAAGCACTCGCAGATACGCAGTATTTT.

The sample holds a few counts of this clone. This rearrangement joins TRBV6-6 to TRBJ1-4, with D possibly being TRBD1 (5 bases). This CDR3 region has 15 residues. V gave up 2 bases and J gave up 7 bases, with 14 bases separating them. CDR1 is MNHNY, CDR2 SVGAGI, per germline (reference sequence). CDR3 bases: TGTGCCAGCAGTTACGGGGCCACGGGGGGTGAAAAACTGTTTTTT. Its translation: CASSYGATGGEKLFF.

This clone was counted only a few times. This chain joins TRBV28 and TRBJ2-4; 9 bases match TRBD1. CDR3 length: 14 residues. V was pared by 6 bases and J by 4 bases, with 4 bases of the junction left unmatched. Looked up from germline, CDR1 is MDHEN and CDR2 is SYDVKM. The CDR3, as DNA: TGTGCCAGCAGCCTAGGACAGGGGAAAAACATTCAGTACTTC. As protein: CASSLGQGKNIQYF.

The chain joins TRBV7-9 to TRBJ1-3; D is unresolved. The CDR3 is 13 residues long. Per the germline V gene, CDR1 is SEHNR and CDR2 is FQNEAQ (reference sequence). The germline V and J ends were trimmed by 5 bases and 1 base, with 6 bases remaining between them. DNA of the CDR3: TGTGCCAGCAGCCCAACTTCTGGAAACACCATATATTTT. Encoded protein: CASSPTSGNTIYF.